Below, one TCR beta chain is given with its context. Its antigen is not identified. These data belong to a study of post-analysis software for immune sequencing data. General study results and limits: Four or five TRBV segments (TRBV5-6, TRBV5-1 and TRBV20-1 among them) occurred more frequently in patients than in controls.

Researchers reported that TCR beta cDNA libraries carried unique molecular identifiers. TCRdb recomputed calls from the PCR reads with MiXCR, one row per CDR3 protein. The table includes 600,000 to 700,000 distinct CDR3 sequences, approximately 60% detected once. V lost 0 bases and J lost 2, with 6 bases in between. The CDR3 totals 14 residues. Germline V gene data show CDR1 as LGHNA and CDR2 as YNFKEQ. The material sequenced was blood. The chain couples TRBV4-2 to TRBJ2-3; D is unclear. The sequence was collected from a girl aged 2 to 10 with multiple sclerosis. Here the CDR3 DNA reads TGTGCCAGCAGCCAAGACGCGCCCACAGATACGCAGTATTTT. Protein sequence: CASSQDAPTDTQYF.